A single sample gave rise to the 5 T cell receptor beta chains below, sequenced in a study of cytomegalovirus exposure and HLA in healthy donors. In the PCR, 60 Vbeta and 13 Jbeta primers were used. Assay: immunoSEQ multiplex PCR; the TCRdb copy retains only in-frame clones and omits some. This sample has 70,000 to 95,000 clones; 60% to 80% occur once, and the top ten carry under 2.5%. The sequenced sample was PBMCs. The receptors derive from a middle-aged man in good health and CMV-seronegative.

The chain couples TRBV6-6 to TRBJ1-1; 8 nucleotides agree with TRBD1. V shed 7 bases and J 9 bases; nucleotides not matched to a gene: 16. The CDR3 loop spans 15 amino acids. Germline CDR1 reads MNHNY; CDR2 reads SVGAGI (reference sequence). Here the CDR3 DNA reads TGTGCCAGCATATTCGGTTTGACAGGGGCCGGGAAAGCTTTCTTT. Translated, it gives CASIFGLTGAGKAFF.

The chain recombines TRBV4-2 with TRBJ1-5; D gene ambiguous. The germline V gene has CDR1 LGHNA and CDR2 YNFKEQ. CDR3 size: 15 residues. The germline V and J ends were trimmed by 1 base and 3 bases, with 10 bases remaining between them. The CDR3: CASSQVSGPNQPQHF. In nucleotides, the CDR3 is TGTGCCAGCAGCCAAGTATCAGGCCCCAATCAGCCCCAGCATTTT.

The V gene is TRBV11-2, the J gene TRBJ1-4, with TRBD1 matching 10 bases. The germline gives CDR1 SGHAT, CDR2 FQNNGV. This CDR3 spans 17 amino acids. V lost 10 bases and J lost 0; bases outside the gene matches: 11. Here the CDR3 reads CATQPGQGTATNEKLFF. The CDR3 DNA follows: TGTGCCACCCAACCGGGACAGGGGACTGCAACTAATGAAAAACTGTTTTTT. Together with reference TRBV11-2 and TRBJ1-4, the CDR3 gives the full variable domain: EAGVAQSPRYKIIEKRQSVAFWCNPISGHATLYWYQQILGQGPKLLIQFQNNGVVDDSQLPKDRFSAERLKGVDSTLKIQPAKLEDSAVYLCATQPGQGTATNEKLFFGSGTQLSVL.

This clone turned up a few times. The CDR3 DNA follows: TGTGCCAGCAGCTTGGAGGACAGGGGCGGCCAGCCCCAGCATTTT. Translating it yields CASSLEDRGGQPQHF. The V and J genes are TRBV5-5 and TRBJ1-5; TRBD1 aligns across 9 bases. Looked up from germline, CDR1 is SGHKS and CDR2 is YYEKEE (reference sequence). The CDR3 loop spans 15 amino acids. Trimming took 0 bases from V and 7 from J; bases not matched to a gene: 5.

This clone was seen just once. The chain recombines TRBV4-2 with TRBJ2-2; TRBD2 matches at 14 bases. Germline CDR1 reads LGHNA; CDR2 reads YNFKEQ. With 2 bases clipped from V and 8 bases from J, the junction kept 10 bases outside the gene matches. The CDR3 is 18 amino acids. CDR3 sequence (DNA): TGTGCCAGCAGCCAATCCCCGACTAGCGGGGGGGCAGGGGGGGAGCTGTTTTTT. Translation gives CASSQSPTSGGAGGELFF.